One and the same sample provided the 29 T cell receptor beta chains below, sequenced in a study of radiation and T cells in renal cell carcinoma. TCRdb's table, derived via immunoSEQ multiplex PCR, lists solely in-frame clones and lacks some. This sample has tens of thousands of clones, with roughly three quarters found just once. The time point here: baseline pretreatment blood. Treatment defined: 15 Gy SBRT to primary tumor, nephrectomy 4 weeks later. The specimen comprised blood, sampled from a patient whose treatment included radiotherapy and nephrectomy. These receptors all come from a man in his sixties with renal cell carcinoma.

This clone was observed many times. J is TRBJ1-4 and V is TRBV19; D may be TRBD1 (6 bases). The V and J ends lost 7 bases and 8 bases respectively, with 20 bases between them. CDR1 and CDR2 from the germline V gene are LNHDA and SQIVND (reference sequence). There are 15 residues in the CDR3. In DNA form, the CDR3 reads TGTGCCAGTACCCGGACCGGGCAGGGGAAAGAAAAACTGTTTTTT. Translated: CASTRTGQGKEKLFF.

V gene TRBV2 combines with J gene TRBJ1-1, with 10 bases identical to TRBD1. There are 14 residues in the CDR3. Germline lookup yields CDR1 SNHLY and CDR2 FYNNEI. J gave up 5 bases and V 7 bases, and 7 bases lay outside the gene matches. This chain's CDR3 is CASTRTGGRTEAFF. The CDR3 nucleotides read TGTGCCAGCACTAGGACAGGGGGGAGGACTGAAGCTTTCTTT.

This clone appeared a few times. The CDR3 here is CASSILTLYSNQPQHF. CDR3 bases: TGTGCCAGTAGTATATTGACACTTTATAGCAATCAGCCCCAGCATTTT. The chain links TRBV19 to TRBJ1-5; D is uncertain. The CDR3 has 16 amino acids. V was clipped by 2 bases and J by 0 bases, with 11 bases between them. CDR1 and CDR2 (germline): LNHDA, SQIVND (reference sequence).

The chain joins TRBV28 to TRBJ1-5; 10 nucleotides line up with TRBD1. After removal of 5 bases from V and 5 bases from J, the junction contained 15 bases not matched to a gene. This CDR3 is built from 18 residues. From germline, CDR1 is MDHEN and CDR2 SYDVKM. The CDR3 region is CASSLPRDRGVSDQPQHF. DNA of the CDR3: TGTGCCAGCAGTCTCCCTAGGGACAGGGGAGTAAGCGATCAGCCCCAGCATTTT.

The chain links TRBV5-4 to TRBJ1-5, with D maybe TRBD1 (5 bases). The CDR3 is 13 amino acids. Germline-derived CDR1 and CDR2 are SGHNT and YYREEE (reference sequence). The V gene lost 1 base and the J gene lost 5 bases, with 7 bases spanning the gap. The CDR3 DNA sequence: TGTGCCAGCAGCTTGTCGGGGGATCAGCCCCAGCATTTT. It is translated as CASSLSGDQPQHF.

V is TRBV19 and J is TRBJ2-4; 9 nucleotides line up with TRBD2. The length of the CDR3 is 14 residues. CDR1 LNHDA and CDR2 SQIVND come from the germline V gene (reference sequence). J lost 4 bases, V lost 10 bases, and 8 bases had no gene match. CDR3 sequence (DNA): TGTGCCACCCATAGCGGGGGAGATAAAAACATTCAGTACTTC. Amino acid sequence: CATHSGGDKNIQYF.

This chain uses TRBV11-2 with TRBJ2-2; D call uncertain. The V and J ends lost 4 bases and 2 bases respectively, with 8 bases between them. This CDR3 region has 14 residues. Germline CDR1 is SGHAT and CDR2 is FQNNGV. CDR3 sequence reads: CASSSPGNTGELFF. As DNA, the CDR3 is TGTGCCAGCAGCTCTCCGGGCAACACCGGGGAGCTGTTTTTT.

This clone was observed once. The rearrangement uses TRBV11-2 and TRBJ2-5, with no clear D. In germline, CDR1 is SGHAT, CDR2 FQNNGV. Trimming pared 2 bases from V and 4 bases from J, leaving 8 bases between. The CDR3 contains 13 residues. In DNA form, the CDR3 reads TGTGCCAGCAGCTTAACGTACGTAGAGACCCAGTACTTC. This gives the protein CASSLTYVETQYF.

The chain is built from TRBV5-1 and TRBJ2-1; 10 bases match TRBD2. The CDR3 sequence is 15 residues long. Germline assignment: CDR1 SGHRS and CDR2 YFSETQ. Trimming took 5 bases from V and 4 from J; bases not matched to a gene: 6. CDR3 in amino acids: CASRSGTSAYNEQFF. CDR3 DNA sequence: TGCGCCAGCAGGTCCGGGACTAGCGCATACAATGAGCAGTTCTTC.

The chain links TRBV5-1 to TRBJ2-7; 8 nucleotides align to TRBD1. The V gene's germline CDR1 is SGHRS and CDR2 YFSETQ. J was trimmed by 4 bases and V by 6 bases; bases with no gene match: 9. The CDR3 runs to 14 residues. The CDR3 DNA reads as TGCGCCAGCACCGGGCAGGGGGCGGGATACGAGCAGTACTTC. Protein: CASTGQGAGYEQYF.

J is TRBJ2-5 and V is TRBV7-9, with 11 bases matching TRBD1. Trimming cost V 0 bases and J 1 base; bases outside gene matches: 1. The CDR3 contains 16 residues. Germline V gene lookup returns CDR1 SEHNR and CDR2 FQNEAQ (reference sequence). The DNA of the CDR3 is TGTGCCAGCAGCTTAGCGGGGACAGGGGGCCAAGAGACCCAGTACTTC. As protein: CASSLAGTGGQETQYF.

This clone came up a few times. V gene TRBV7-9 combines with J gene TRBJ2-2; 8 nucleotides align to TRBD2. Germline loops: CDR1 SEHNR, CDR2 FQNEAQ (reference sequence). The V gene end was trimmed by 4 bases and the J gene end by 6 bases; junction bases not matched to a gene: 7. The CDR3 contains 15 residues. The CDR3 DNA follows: TGTGCCAGCAGCTGGCGAGCGGGAGTCCCCGGGGAGCTGTTTTTT. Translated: CASSWRAGVPGELFF.

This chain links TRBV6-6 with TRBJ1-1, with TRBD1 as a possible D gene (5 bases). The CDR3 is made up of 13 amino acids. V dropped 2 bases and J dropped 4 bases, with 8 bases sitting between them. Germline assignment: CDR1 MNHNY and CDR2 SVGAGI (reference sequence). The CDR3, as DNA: TGTGCCAGCAGTTACGGTGGGGGCACTGAAGCTTTCTTT. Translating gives CASSYGGGTEAFF.

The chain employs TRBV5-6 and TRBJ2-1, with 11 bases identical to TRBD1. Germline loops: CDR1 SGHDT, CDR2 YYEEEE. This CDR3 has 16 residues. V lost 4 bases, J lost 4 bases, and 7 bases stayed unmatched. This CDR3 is CASSTGTGGIYNEQFF. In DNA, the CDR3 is TGTGCCAGCAGCACTGGGACAGGGGGGATATACAATGAGCAGTTCTTC.

CDR3 sequence (DNA): TGTGCCATTGGACGTAACTATGGCTACACCTTC. Amino acid sequence: CAIGRNYGYTF. V gene TRBV10-3 combines with J gene TRBJ1-2, with D unresolved. This CDR3 has 11 amino acids. Trimming removed 9 bases from V and 1 base from J, with 6 bases in between. The germline CDR1 and CDR2 sequences are ENHRY and SYGVKD.

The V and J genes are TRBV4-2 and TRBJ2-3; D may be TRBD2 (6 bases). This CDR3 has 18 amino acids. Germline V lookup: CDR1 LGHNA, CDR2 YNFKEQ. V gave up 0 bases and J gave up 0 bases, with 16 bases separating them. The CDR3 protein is CASSQELLAYYSTDTQYF. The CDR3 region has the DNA TGTGCCAGCAGCCAAGAGCTCCTAGCGTACTATAGCACAGATACGCAGTATTTT.

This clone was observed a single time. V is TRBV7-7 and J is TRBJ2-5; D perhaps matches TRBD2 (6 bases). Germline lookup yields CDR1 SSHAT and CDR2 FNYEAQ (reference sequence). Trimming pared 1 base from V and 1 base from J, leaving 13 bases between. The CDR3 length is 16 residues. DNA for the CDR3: TGTGCCAGCAGCTTAGGCCTAGCGCGCACCCAAGAGACCCAGTACTTC. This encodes CASSLGLARTQETQYF. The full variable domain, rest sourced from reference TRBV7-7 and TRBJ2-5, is GAGVSQSPRYKVTKRGQDVTLRCDPISSHATLYWYQQALGQGPEFLTYFNYEAQPDKSGLPSDRFSAERPEGSISTLTIQRTEQRDSAMYRCASSLGLARTQETQYFGPGTRLLVL.

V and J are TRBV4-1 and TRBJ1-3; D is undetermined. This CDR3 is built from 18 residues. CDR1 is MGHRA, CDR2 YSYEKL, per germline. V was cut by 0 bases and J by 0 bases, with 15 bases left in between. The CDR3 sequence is CASSQEGGGLSSGNTIYF. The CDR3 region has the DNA TGCGCCAGCAGCCAAGAAGGCGGTGGGTTAAGCTCTGGAAACACCATATATTTT.

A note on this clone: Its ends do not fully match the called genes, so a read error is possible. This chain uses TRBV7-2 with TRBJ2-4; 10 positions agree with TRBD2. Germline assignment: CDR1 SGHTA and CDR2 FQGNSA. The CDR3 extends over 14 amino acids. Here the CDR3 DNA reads TGTGCCAGCAGCAAAGGGTCGAGCGGGGGGGCCTTGGACTTC. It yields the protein CASSKGSSGGALDF.

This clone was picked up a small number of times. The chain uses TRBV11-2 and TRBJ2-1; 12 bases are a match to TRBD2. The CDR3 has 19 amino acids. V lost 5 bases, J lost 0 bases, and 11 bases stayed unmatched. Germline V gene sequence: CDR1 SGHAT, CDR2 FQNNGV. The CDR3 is CASSPGLAGGISSYNEQFF. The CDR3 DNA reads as TGTGCCAGCAGCCCTGGGCTAGCGGGGGGGATAAGCTCCTACAATGAGCAGTTCTTC. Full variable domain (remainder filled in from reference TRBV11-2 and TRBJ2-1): EAGVAQSPRYKIIEKRQSVAFWCNPISGHATLYWYQQILGQGPKLLIQFQNNGVVDDSQLPKDRFSAERLKGVDSTLKIQPAKLEDSAVYLCASSPGLAGGISSYNEQFFGPGTRLTVL.

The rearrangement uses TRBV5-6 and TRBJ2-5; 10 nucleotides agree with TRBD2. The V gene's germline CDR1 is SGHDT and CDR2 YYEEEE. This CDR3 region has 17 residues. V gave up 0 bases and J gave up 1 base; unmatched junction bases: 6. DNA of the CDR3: TGTGCCAGCAGCTTGGGGCTAGCGGGGGCCTTCCAAGAGACCCAGTACTTC. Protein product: CASSLGLAGAFQETQYF.

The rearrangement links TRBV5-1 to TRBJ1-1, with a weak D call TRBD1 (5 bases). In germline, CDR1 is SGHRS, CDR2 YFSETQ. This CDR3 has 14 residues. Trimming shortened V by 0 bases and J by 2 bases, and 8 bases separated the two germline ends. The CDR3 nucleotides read TGCGCCAGCAGCTTGGAGGGGCTAAACACTGAAGCTTTCTTT. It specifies CASSLEGLNTEAFF.

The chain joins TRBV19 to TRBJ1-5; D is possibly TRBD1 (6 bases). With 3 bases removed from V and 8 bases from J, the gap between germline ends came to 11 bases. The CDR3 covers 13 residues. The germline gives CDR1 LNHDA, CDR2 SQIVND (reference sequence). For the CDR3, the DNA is TGTGCCAGTAGTATCAGGGGAAGGGAGCCCCAGCATTTT. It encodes CASSIRGREPQHF. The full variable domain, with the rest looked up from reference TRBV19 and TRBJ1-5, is DGGITQSPKYLFRKEGQNVTLSCEQNLNHDAMYWYRQDPGQGLRLIYYSQIVNDFQKGDIAEGYSVSREKKESFPLTVTSAQKNPTAFYLCASSIRGREPQHFGDGTRLSIL.

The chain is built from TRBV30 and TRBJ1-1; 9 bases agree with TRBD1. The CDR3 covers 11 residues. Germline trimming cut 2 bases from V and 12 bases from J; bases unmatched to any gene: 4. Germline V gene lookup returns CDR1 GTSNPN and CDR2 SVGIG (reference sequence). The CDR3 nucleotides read TGTGCCTGGAGTACACAGGGGGCAACTTTCTTT. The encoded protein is CAWSTQGATFF. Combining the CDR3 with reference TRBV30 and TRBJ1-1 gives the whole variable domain SQTIHQWPATLVQPVGSPLSLECTVEGTSNPNLYWYRQAAGRGLQLLFYSVGIGQISSEVPQNLSASRPQDRQFILSSKKLLLSDSGFYLCAWSTQGATFFGQGTRLTVV.

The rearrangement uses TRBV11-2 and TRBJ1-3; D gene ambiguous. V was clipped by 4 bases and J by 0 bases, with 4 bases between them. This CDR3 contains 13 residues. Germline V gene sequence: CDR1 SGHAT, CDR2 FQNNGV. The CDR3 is CASSSHSGNTIYF. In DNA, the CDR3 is TGTGCCAGCAGCTCGCACTCTGGAAACACCATATATTTT.

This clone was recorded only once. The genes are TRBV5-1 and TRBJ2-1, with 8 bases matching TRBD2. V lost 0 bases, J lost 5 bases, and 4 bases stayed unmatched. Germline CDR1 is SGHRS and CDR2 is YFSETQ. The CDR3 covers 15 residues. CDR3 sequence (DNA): TGCGCCAGCAGCTTGGAGGTAGCGGGAAACAATGAGCAGTTCTTC. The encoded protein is CASSLEVAGNNEQFF.

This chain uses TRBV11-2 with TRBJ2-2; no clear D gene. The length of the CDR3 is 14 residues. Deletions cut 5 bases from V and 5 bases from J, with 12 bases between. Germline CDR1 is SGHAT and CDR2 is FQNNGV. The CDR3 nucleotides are TGTGCCAGCAGCCCCCAAGGGCGGACCGGGGAGCTGTTTTTT. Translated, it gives CASSPQGRTGELFF.

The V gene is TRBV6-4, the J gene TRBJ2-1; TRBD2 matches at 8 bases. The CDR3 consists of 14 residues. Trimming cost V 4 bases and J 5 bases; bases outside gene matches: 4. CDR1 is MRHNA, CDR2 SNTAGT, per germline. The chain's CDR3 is CASSAAGGHNEQFF. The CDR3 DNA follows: TGTGCCAGCAGTGCGGCGGGGGGACACAATGAGCAGTTCTTC.

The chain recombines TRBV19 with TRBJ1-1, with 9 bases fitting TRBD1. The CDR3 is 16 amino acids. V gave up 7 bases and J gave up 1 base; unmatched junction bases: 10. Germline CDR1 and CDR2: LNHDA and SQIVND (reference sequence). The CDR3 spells CASIIGAGQGNTEAFF. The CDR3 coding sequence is TGTGCCAGTATCATAGGGGCGGGACAGGGGAACACTGAAGCTTTCTTT.